The clone carrying this T cell receptor beta chain was seen ten or more times. V lost 4 bases to trimming and J lost 1 base, with 11 bases between them. From germline, CDR1 is SGDLS and CDR2 YYNGEE. The CDR3 spans 14 residues. This sample stems from a study of CD8 T cells in ankylosing spondylitis. Using quantitative 5'-RACE with molecular barcodes, the authors made TCR beta libraries. TCRdb re-derived calls from the 5' RACE reads in MiXCR, one entry per CDR3 protein. The sample has 9,900 or so distinct CDR3 sequences, 5% to 7.5% seen once. The sequenced sample consisted of blood, either unsorted or a sorted T cell fraction (not recorded which). This receptor was taken from a female donor with ankylosing spondylitis or in good health (not recorded which). This chain uses TRBV9 with TRBJ2-5; D remains ambiguous. CDR3 amino acids: CASSPRGTQETQYF. In nucleotides, the CDR3 is TGTGCCAGCAGCCCAAGAGGTACCCAAGAGACCCAGTACTTC.